This TCR beta chain was observed in a study of T cell responses to AZD1222 COVID-19 vaccine. The V gene lost 1 base and the J gene lost 1 base, with 12 bases spanning the gap. Germline V CDR1 and CDR2: LNHDA, SQIVND (reference sequence). The CDR3 covers 16 residues. For this clone: Its antigen is undetermined.

Assay used: immunoSEQ multiplex PCR; TCRdb lists only in-frame clones, some missing. Of approximately 190,000 clones listed, around 92% are singletons. Findings of the study overall: Unmutated variant regions are reportedly targeted by nearly half of spike-specific TCRs. Baseline seropositivity characterized only a handful of AZD1222 recipients. Donors were chiefly white British, with a greater number of females, and clonal diversity was perhaps underestimated.

The chain carries TRBV19 and TRBJ2-3, with D unclear. The receptor's source is an adult in good health. Sequencing used peripheral blood, obtained on day 0 of AZD1222 vaccination. The DNA for the CDR3 is TGTGCCAGTAGTATAGTTCCAGGAAGTGGCACAGATACGCAGTATTTT. It codes for CASSIVPGSGTDTQYF.